The 27 T cell receptor beta chains reported below all come from one sample, sequenced in a study of T cell clonality in common variable immunodeficiency. Their target antigens are unknown. Only in-frame clones appear in the TCRdb table, and some are missing; sequencing was by immunoSEQ multiplex PCR. The sample gives tens of thousands of clones, none seen only once, and the top ten clones hold around 6%. Findings of the study overall: Reportedly, TCR beta sequences from common variable immunodeficiency showed fewer deletions and N-nucleotide insertions.

Sequencing was performed on peripheral blood mononuclear cells. These receptors were collected from a human donor with common variable immunodeficiency.

CDR3 bases read: TGTGCCAGCAGCTCCGACGCGGGGGGGCGGGATACG. Residues: CASSSDAGGRDT. In full, the CDR3 is CASSSDAGGRDTQYF. V and J are TRBV11-3 and TRBJ2-3; TRBD2 matches at 9 bases. The read terminates 3 residues ahead of where the CDR3 ends, so the germline J gene completes it. V shed 4 bases, J shed 6 bases, and the junction held 8 bases outside the gene matches. The V gene's germline CDR1 is SGHNT and CDR2 YENEEA. This CDR3 is 15 amino acids long. The entire variable domain, with the rest obtained from reference TRBV11-3 and TRBJ2-3, is as follows: EAGVVQSPRYKIIEKKQPVAFWCNPISGHNTLYWYLQNLGQGPELLIRYENEEAVDDSQLPKDRFSAERLKGVDSTLKIQPAELGDSAVYLCASSSDAGGRDTQYFGPGTRLTVL.

Many counts were recorded for this clone. The read stops 3 residues short of the end of the CDR3; the missing end is completed from the germline J gene. The rearrangement uses TRBV5-1 and TRBJ2-3; 7 nucleotides align to TRBD1. Germline values: CDR1 SGHRS, CDR2 YFSETQ. There are 14 residues in the CDR3. With V trimmed by 2 bases and J by 3 bases, 3 bases remained unmatched. Incomplete CDR3 DNA: TGCGCCAGCAGCTTTGCGACAGGGACAGATACG. Encoded protein: CASSFATGTDT. The whole CDR3 region reads CASSFATGTDTQYF.

This clone was detected ten times or more. The read falls 3 residues short of the CDR3 end, and the missing part is taken from the germline J gene. The J gene is TRBJ1-1, the V gene TRBV29-1, with TRBD1 matching 7 bases. From germline, CDR1 is SQVTM and CDR2 ANQGSEA. The CDR3 extends over 16 amino acids. J lost 1 base, V lost 1 base, and 9 bases had no gene match. CDR3: CSVEVLPGTENTEAFF. CDR3 bases read: TGCAGCGTTGAAGTTCTCCCCGGGACAGAGAACACTGAA. Supplemented by reference TRBV29-1 and TRBJ1-1, the full variable domain reads SAVISQKPSRDICQRGTSLTIQCQVDSQVTMMFWYRQQPGQSLTLIATANQGSEATYESGFVIDKFPISRPNLTFSTLTVSNMSPEDSSIYLCSVEVLPGTENTEAFFGQGTRLTVV.

This clone was detected a few times. The CDR3 extends 3 residues past the end of the read, so its final part is completed from the germline J gene. This chain uses TRBV5-8 with TRBJ2-1; TRBD2 aligns across 11 bases. The CDR3 loop spans 15 amino acids. Germline V lookup: CDR1 SGHTS, CDR2 YDEGEE. V shed 2 bases, J shed 8 bases, and the junction held 6 bases outside the gene matches. The DNA read from the CDR3 is TGTGCCAGCAGCTTACGTAGCGGGAGGGTCTATGAG. This codes for CASSLRSGRVYE. The whole CDR3 protein reads CASSLRSGRVYEQFF. The complete variable domain, with remaining parts taken from reference TRBV5-8 and TRBJ2-1, reads EAGVTQSPTHLIKTRGQQATLRCSPISGHTSVYWYQQALGLGLQFLLWYDEGEERNRGNFPPRFSGRQFPNYSSELNVNALELEDSALYLCASSLRSGRVYEQFFGPGTRLTVL.

This clone has only a few counts. The CDR3 end is not reached by the read, which stops 3 residues before it; the germline J gene fills it in. This chain joins TRBV6-1 and TRBJ1-6, with a tentative D call TRBD1 (5 bases). Germline values: CDR1 MNHNS, CDR2 SASEGT. Trimming removed 2 bases at V and 11 bases at J, with 19 bases between. CDR3 length: 16 amino acids. The CDR3 DNA, read in part, is TGTGCCAGCAGTGAAAGATCCAGGATCAAGGGGACACCC. Protein sequence: CASSERSRIKGTP. The whole CDR3 reads CASSERSRIKGTPLHF.

This clone was counted only a few times. The DNA ends 3 residues before the CDR3 does, and the rest of the CDR3 is filled in from the germline J gene. The J gene is TRBJ1-2, the V gene TRBV6-1; D may be TRBD1 (5 bases). Trimming took 1 base from V and 5 from J, leaving 11 bases between them. The CDR3 spans 14 residues. Per the germline V gene, CDR1 is MNHNS and CDR2 is SASEGT. The CDR3 DNA, read in part, is TGTGCCAGCAGTGAAGGACAGTTCTCTTATGGC. Protein sequence: CASSEGQFSYG. The CDR3 as a whole reads CASSEGQFSYGYTF.

There are many counts of this clone. The missing CDR3 end, 3 residues past where the read stops, is filled in from the germline J gene. This sequence joins TRBV5-1 and TRBJ2-2; TRBD1 matches 7 bases. CDR3 length: 15 amino acids. Germline V CDR1 and CDR2: SGHRS, YFSETQ. V lost 0 bases and J lost 4; bases outside the gene matches: 3. CDR3 protein: CASSLVAGGTGELFF. CDR3 DNA (partial): TGCGCCAGCAGCTTGGTGGCAGGGGGCACCGGGGAG.

This clone was picked up many times. The CDR3 is cut off 3 residues early in the read; its end comes from the germline J gene. The J gene is TRBJ2-7, the V gene TRBV5-1; 9 bases are a match to TRBD1. V shed 3 bases, J shed 6 bases, and the junction held 7 bases outside the gene matches. In germline, CDR1 is SGHRS, CDR2 YFSETQ. The length of the CDR3 is 14 residues. The covered CDR3 bases are TGCGCCAGCAGCTCGGGACAGGGAGTTGCCGAG. As protein: CASSSGQGVAE. The entire CDR3 is CASSSGQGVAEQYF.

On this clone: The read ends 3 residues before the CDR3 terminus; that terminus is restored from the germline J gene. This chain joins TRBV6-2 or TRBV6-3 and TRBJ2-7; the match to TRBD2 covers 13 bases. Unmatched junction bases numbered 8, after V lost 4 bases and J lost 5 bases. This CDR3 is 16 amino acids long. CDR1 and CDR2 (germline): MNHEY, SVGEGT. The CDR3 protein is CASSSRTSGRSHEQYF. The part of the CDR3 DNA that was read is TGTGCCAGCAGTTCCCGGACTAGCGGGAGATCCCACGAG.

This clone was recorded a few times. With the read ending 3 residues before the CDR3 end, the germline J gene is used to fill in that end. The chain has TRBV20-1 and TRBJ1-2, with D tentatively TRBD1 (6 bases). Germline loops: CDR1 DFQATT, CDR2 SNEGSKA (reference sequence). Between the trimmed V and J ends, which lost 6 bases and 7 bases, there was a span of 39 bases. This CDR3 is 20 amino acids long. Here the CDR3 reads CSASKQGADYVELRNSGYTF. The CDR3 bases that were read are TGCAGTGCCTCAAAACAGGGAGCCGACTACGTTGAGCTACGTAATTCTGGC.

This clone appeared a few times. The read stops 3 residues short of the end of the CDR3; the missing end is completed from the germline J gene. This chain uses TRBV7-6 with TRBJ2-5; maybe TRBD2 (6 bases). CDR3 length equals 16 residues. The germline CDR1 and CDR2 sequences are SGHVS and FNYEAQ. Deletions cut 4 bases from V and 5 bases from J, with 20 bases between. CDR3 sequence reads: CASSSPRDSLRETQYF. The CDR3 DNA, read in part, is TGTGCCAGCAGCTCACCCCGGGACTCCCTAAGGGAGACC.

The table lists this clone with many counts. The read halts 3 residues ahead of the CDR3 end, with the missing end drawn from the germline J gene. The chain links TRBV5-6 to TRBJ1-2; a possible D gene is TRBD1 (5 bases). This CDR3 spans 15 amino acids. CDR1 is SGHDT, CDR2 YYEEEE, per germline. CDR3: CASSLEQRGLLGYTF. CDR3 DNA (partial): TGTGCCAGCAGCTTGGAACAAAGGGGATTGTTGGGC.

As to this clone: From the germline J gene comes the end of the CDR3, since the read stops 3 residues before it. The chain joins TRBV6-1 to TRBJ1-6, with D uncertain. The CDR3 covers 15 residues. Germline loops: CDR1 MNHNS, CDR2 SASEGT. Trimming shortened V by 4 bases and J by 8 bases, and 15 bases separated the two germline ends. The part of the CDR3 DNA that was read is TGTGCCAGCAGTGGCCAAGCGGAGCCCTATTCACCC. Protein sequence: CASSGQAEPYSP. The entire CDR3 protein is CASSGQAEPYSPLHF.

This clone was seen repeatedly, ten times or more. The CDR3 is cut off 3 residues early in the read; its end comes from the germline J gene. This rearrangement joins TRBV20-1 to TRBJ2-2, with D uncertain. Germline values: CDR1 DFQATT, CDR2 SNEGSKA (reference sequence). CDR3 length: 13 amino acids. Trimming shortened V by 6 bases and J by 1 base, and 9 bases separated the two germline ends. The CDR3 sequence: CSAPTLNTGELFF. The sequenced part of the CDR3 DNA is TGCAGTGCCCCGACTTTGAACACCGGGGAG.

As regards this clone: The CDR3 end lies 3 residues beyond the end of the read and is filled in from the germline J gene. This chain connects TRBV30 to TRBJ2-1; 10 nucleotides agree with TRBD2. Germline V gene data show CDR1 as GTSNPN and CDR2 as SVGIG (reference sequence). The V and J ends lost 5 bases and 9 bases, in that order; junction bases with no gene match: 7. The CDR3 extends over 13 amino acids. The CDR3: CAWESGGATEQFF. The covered CDR3 bases are TGTGCCTGGGAAAGCGGGGGGGCCACTGAG.

A word on this clone: The sequence runs out 3 residues before the end of the CDR3; the remainder is reconstructed from the germline J gene. V and J are TRBV7-8 and TRBJ2-1, with 10 bases that match TRBD1. Trimming removed 1 base from V and 6 bases from J; junction bases left unmatched: 0. CDR3 length: 14 residues. Per germline, CDR1 SGHVS and CDR2 FQNEAQ. The covered CDR3 bases are TGTGCCAGCAGCTTAGGGACAGGGGGCAATGAG. Translated: CASSLGTGGNE. The complete CDR3 reads CASSLGTGGNEQFF. Filled out from reference TRBV7-8 and TRBJ2-1, the complete variable domain reads GAGVSQSPRYKVAKRGQDVALRCDPISGHVSLFWYQQALGQGPEFLTYFQNEAQLDKSGLPSDRFFAERPEGSVSTLKIQRTQQEDSAVYLCASSLGTGGNEQFFGPGTRLTVL.

Concerning this clone: The observed sequence ends 3 residues before the CDR3 terminus, with the missing tail filled in from the germline J gene. The chain is built from TRBV19 and TRBJ2-1, with 11 nucleotides matching TRBD2. The CDR3 is made up of 17 amino acids. V was clipped by 4 bases and J by 8 bases; unmatched bases: 13. The germline CDR1 and CDR2 sequences are LNHDA and SQIVND (reference sequence). The sequenced CDR3 bases are TGTGCCAGTAGTACCGTATCTATAGCGGGAGGGCCGGATGAG. Protein product: CASSTVSIAGGPDE. In full, the CDR3 reads CASSTVSIAGGPDEQFF.

In this sample, this clone turned up a few times. The missing CDR3 end, 3 residues past where the read stops, is filled in from the germline J gene. The chain couples TRBV7-9 to TRBJ1-1, with a possible D match to TRBD1 (5 bases). The V and J ends lost 2 bases and 6 bases respectively, with 13 bases between them. Germline lookup yields CDR1 SEHNR and CDR2 FQNEAQ (reference sequence). The CDR3 is made up of 14 amino acids. The CDR3 DNA, read in part, is TGTGCCAGCAGCTTAAGGGCCCAGGGTTCTGAA. Translated, it gives CASSLRAQGSE. In full, the CDR3 reads CASSLRAQGSEAFF.

This clone was observed at least ten times. The CDR3 end falls 3 residues outside the read, so it is completed with the germline J gene. The V and J genes are TRBV18 and TRBJ2-1, with 12 bases identical to TRBD1. In germline, CDR1 is KGHSH, CDR2 LQKENI. V shed 6 bases and J 9 bases; nucleotides not matched to a gene: 9. The CDR3 consists of 15 residues. The CDR3 loop is CASSPKGQGAGEQFF. The CDR3 DNA, read in part, is TGTGCCAGCTCCCCCAAGGGACAGGGGGCAGGTGAG.

There are a few counts of this clone. Read data end 3 residues before the CDR3 end; the end is taken from the germline J gene. V and J are TRBV11-2 and TRBJ2-5; D remains ambiguous. The V gene's germline CDR1 is SGHAT and CDR2 FQNNGV. This CDR3 comprises 12 residues. The germline V and J ends were trimmed by 1 base and 5 bases, with 5 bases remaining between them. CDR3 loop: CASSLVRETQYF. The sequenced part of the CDR3 DNA is TGTGCCAGCAGCTTAGTGCGGGAGACC.

This clone was seen repeatedly, ten times or more. The read stops 3 residues short of the end of the CDR3; the missing end is completed from the germline J gene. V usage is TRBV20-1 and J usage is TRBJ2-2; D possibly corresponds to TRBD1 (6 bases). With 5 bases removed from V and 3 bases from J, the gap between germline ends came to 10 bases. CDR1 and CDR2 (germline): DFQATT, SNEGSKA (reference sequence). The CDR3 sequence is 13 residues long. This CDR3 is CSAATGYTGELFF. The CDR3 DNA, read in part, is TGCAGTGCTGCGACAGGCTACACCGGGGAG.

This clone was counted only a few times. The read terminates 3 residues ahead of where the CDR3 ends, so the germline J gene completes it. This chain uses TRBV5-1 with TRBJ2-1, with D hard to call. CDR3 length equals 15 residues. With 0 bases removed from V and 4 bases from J, the gap between germline ends came to 11 bases. Germline assignment: CDR1 SGHRS and CDR2 YFSETQ. CDR3 loop: CASSLGGDLYNEQFF. The DNA read from the CDR3 is TGCGCCAGCAGCTTGGGCGGCGACTTGTACAATGAG. Based on the CDR3 plus reference TRBV5-1 and TRBJ2-1, the full variable domain is KAGVTQTPRYLIKTRGQQVTLSCSPISGHRSVSWYQQTPGQGLQFLFEYFSETQRNKGNFPGRFSGRQFSNSRSEMNVSTLELGDSALYLCASSLGGDLYNEQFFGPGTRLTVL.

This clone was seen a handful of times. Compared with germline, one end of the junction differs, possibly owing to a read error. CDR3 bases read: TGTGCTAGCAGCGCAACTGGTATTAGCACAGATACG. It specifies CASSATGISTDT. In full, the CDR3 is CASSATGISTDTQYF. The gene calls are TRBV7-7 and TRBJ2-3; D not certain. The read comes to an end 3 residues before the CDR3 does, leaving the germline J gene to fill in the end. The CDR3 is 15 residues long. Germline assignment: CDR1 SSHAT and CDR2 FNYEAQ (reference sequence).

Turning to this clone: The read ends 3 residues shy of where the CDR3 ends; the end is completed using the germline J gene. The gene calls are TRBV6-1 and TRBJ1-6; 7 nucleotides agree with TRBD1. With V trimmed by 4 bases and J by 9 bases, 6 bases remained unmatched. Per the germline V gene, CDR1 is MNHNS and CDR2 is SASEGT. The length of the CDR3 is 14 residues. The CDR3 loop is CASSGQGSFSPLHF. The CDR3 DNA, read in part, is TGTGCCAGCAGTGGACAGGGTTCGTTTTCACCC.

The table lists this clone with many counts. The CDR3 is cut off 3 residues early in the read; its end comes from the germline J gene. The chain couples TRBV28 to TRBJ2-7; D may be TRBD2 (7 bases). The CDR3 contains 14 residues. Germline loops: CDR1 MDHEN, CDR2 SYDVKM. Trimming stripped 2 bases from V and 6 bases from J, with 14 bases between. The CDR3 sequence: CASSLEGGLGEQYF. The CDR3 DNA, read in part, is TGTGCCAGCAGTTTAGAGGGGGGGTTGGGCGAG. The full variable domain, rest sourced from reference TRBV28 and TRBJ2-7, is DVKVTQSSRYLVKRTGEKVFLECVQDMDHENMFWYRQDPGLGLRLIYFSYDVKMKEKGDIPEGYSVSREKKERFSLILESASTNQTSMYLCASSLEGGLGEQYFGPGTRLTVT.

This clone was counted only a few times. The DNA ends 3 residues before the CDR3 does, and the rest of the CDR3 is filled in from the germline J gene. The chain joins TRBV18 to TRBJ1-5; TRBD1 matches at 7 bases. The V gene's germline CDR1 is KGHSH and CDR2 LQKENI. V was clipped by 5 bases and J by 5 bases; unmatched bases: 9. The CDR3 has 15 amino acids. CDR3 residues: CASSKGQEGYQPQHF. Incomplete CDR3 DNA: TGTGCCAGCTCAAAAGGACAGGAGGGCTATCAGCCC.

This clone was detected ten times or more. The read comes to an end 3 residues before the CDR3 does, leaving the germline J gene to fill in the end. The rearrangement uses TRBV5-1 and TRBJ2-7, with D maybe TRBD1 (5 bases). Germline lookup yields CDR1 SGHRS and CDR2 YFSETQ. V lost 3 bases to trimming and J lost 4 bases, with 17 bases between them. The CDR3 is 15 residues long. The CDR3 region is CASSSPDRAIYEQYF. CDR3 bases read: TGCGCCAGCAGCTCCCCCGACAGAGCCATTTACGAG.